These 32 T cell receptor beta chains were sequenced from one sample in a study of human T cells and chemical hapten exposure (dated by TCRdb to 2020 to 2023). The method was RACE. The instrument was a NextSeq 500. The public reads were quality trimmed at Q25 with fastp and then assembled into clones with MiXCR by TCRdb, keeping productive beta chains. Here each entry gathers all rows of one CDR3 protein and keeps the most common genes and DNA. The sample table records about 360,000 distinct CDR3 sequences; around 7% of these occur just once. The ten largest clones represent less than 10% of the sample. What the time point label conveys for this sample: patch test 1, 2 weeks after DPC sensitization. The treatment or condition label, as the study defines it: therapeutic diphenylcyclopropenone sensitization with weekly scalp DPC. Sequences were derived from whole blood, sampled in connection with sensitization to the hapten diphenylcyclopropenone (DPC). These receptors originate from a woman between 18 and 29 years old with alopecia areata. Some clones in this sample may be carry-over from other donors' samples.

The rearrangement joins TRBV6-6 to TRBJ1-1; no firm D call. V dropped 0 bases and J dropped 1 base, with 12 bases sitting between them. The CDR3 covers 16 residues. Germline assignment: CDR1 MNHNY and CDR2 SVGAGI (reference sequence). The DNA of the CDR3 is TGTGCCAGCAGTTACTCGAGTGTACACTCGAACACTGAAGCTTTCTTT. Protein product: CASSYSSVHSNTEAFF.

Remarks on this clonotype: Lacking the conserved final phenylalanine or tryptophan, this CDR3 likely reflects a read error. The chain couples TRBV28 to TRBJ2-4, with TRBD1 identical over 8 bases. Germline V gene lookup returns CDR1 MDHEN and CDR2 SYDVKM. The CDR3 is made up of 13 amino acids. Losses at the gene ends were 3 bases for V and 5 bases for J; bases not matched to a gene: 0. CDR3 nucleotide sequence: TGTGCCAGCAGTTTGACAGGGGAAAACATTCAGTACCTC. The encoded protein is CASSLTGENIQYL.

There are many counts of this clonotype. The V call is TRBV4-3, the J call TRBJ2-3; 7 positions match TRBD1. The CDR3 runs to 14 residues. Trimming at V came to 4 bases and at J to 3 bases, leaving 4 bases not matched to a gene. The germline V gene has CDR1 LGHNA and CDR2 YSLEER. As DNA, the CDR3 is TGCGCCAGCAGCCTAGACAGGGCAACAGATACGCAGTATTTT. It is translated as CASSLDRATDTQYF.

The chain carries TRBV9 and TRBJ2-3; 7 nucleotides line up with TRBD1. This CDR3 is 14 amino acids long. V shed 0 bases, J shed 6 bases, and the junction held 4 bases outside the gene matches. Germline lookup yields CDR1 SGDLS and CDR2 YYNGEE. CDR3 in DNA: TGTGCCAGCAGCGTAGTTGAGGGGGCGGATACGCAGTATTTT. Translation gives CASSVVEGADTQYF.

This clonotype was counted ten times or more. The CDR3 sequence: CSARGGSTGELFF. The CDR3 DNA follows: TGCAGTGCTAGAGGGGGAAGCACCGGGGAGCTGTTTTTT. V usage is TRBV20-1 and J usage is TRBJ2-2; D remains unclear. CDR1 DFQATT and CDR2 SNEGSKA come from the germline V gene (reference sequence). Trimming took off 1 base at V and 4 bases at J, with 7 bases between the two ends. The CDR3 is 13 residues long.

Only a few counts were recorded for this clonotype. This chain links TRBV7-2 with TRBJ1-6; maybe TRBD1 (6 bases). This CDR3 is 15 amino acids long. Germline CDR1 SGHTA, CDR2 FQGNSA. V was trimmed by 9 bases and J by 4 bases, leaving 16 bases between them. The CDR3 DNA sequence: TGTGCCAGGATCGGGAGGGGGGAATATAATTCACCCCTCCACTTT. It yields the protein CARIGRGEYNSPLHF.

This clonotype was counted ten times or more. The chain has TRBV7-9 and TRBJ2-4; 9 bases align to TRBD1. CDR3 length: 15 amino acids. The J segment lost 8 bases and the V segment lost 3 bases, leaving 8 bases of the junction unmatched. Germline CDR1 reads SEHNR; CDR2 reads FQNEAQ (reference sequence). CDR3 region: CASSLFGDRVDIQYF. CDR3 sequence (DNA): TGTGCCAGCAGCTTGTTTGGGGACAGGGTTGACATTCAGTACTTC.

The chain combines TRBV6-5 with TRBJ2-2; D remains unclear. The CDR3 sequence is 13 residues long. Trimming took off 6 bases at V and 5 bases at J, with 10 bases between the two ends. Germline assignment: CDR1 MNHEY and CDR2 SVGAGI. The CDR3 nucleotides are TGTGCCAGCAGCCGGCCTTCTACCGGGGAGCTGTTTTTT. Amino acids: CASSRPSTGELFF.

This clonotype occurred a few times. DNA of the CDR3: TGCAGTGCTAGAGGCGGAGAGAATCAGCCCCAGCATTTT. Translated, it gives CSARGGENQPQHF. The chain combines TRBV20-1 with TRBJ1-5; no definite D call. V was pared by 1 base and J by 4 bases, with 8 bases between. Germline assignment: CDR1 DFQATT and CDR2 SNEGSKA (reference sequence). This CDR3 spans 13 amino acids.

This clonotype appeared a few times. The V call is TRBV7-2, the J call TRBJ2-2; D may be TRBD1 (5 bases). The V gene's germline CDR1 is SGHTA and CDR2 FQGNSA. This CDR3 comprises 14 residues. Trimming removed 3 bases from V and 5 bases from J, with 10 bases in between. The CDR3 coding sequence is TGTGCCAGCAGCTTCCAGGGCGATACCGGGGAGCTGTTTTTT. It encodes CASSFQGDTGELFF.

The V and J genes are TRBV7-6 and TRBJ2-3; 7 nucleotides line up with TRBD1. CDR3 length: 13 amino acids. Germline CDR1 SGHVS, CDR2 FNYEAQ. V trimming: 5 bases; J trimming: 4 bases; junction bases outside the gene matches: 3. The CDR3 bases are TGTGCCAGCAGCACACAGGGGTCAGATACGCAGTATTTT. Translating it yields CASSTQGSDTQYF. Full variable domain (remainder filled in from reference TRBV7-6 and TRBJ2-3): GAGVSQSPRYKVTKRGQDVALRCDPISGHVSLYWYRQALGQGPEFLTYFNYEAQQDKSGLPNDRFSAERPEGSISTLTIQRTEQRDSAMYRCASSTQGSDTQYFGPGTRLTVL.

V and J are TRBV10-3 and TRBJ1-1; 7 bases agree with TRBD1. Losses at the gene ends were 3 bases for V and 1 base for J; bases not matched to a gene: 11. Germline CDR1 reads ENHRY; CDR2 reads SYGVKD. CDR3 size: 17 residues. This chain's CDR3 is CAISDGVTGAGNTEAFF. CDR3 nucleotides: TGTGCCATCAGTGATGGGGTCACAGGGGCGGGGAACACTGAAGCTTTCTTT.

The V and J genes are TRBV12-3 or TRBV12-4 and TRBJ1-1; D remains ambiguous. There are 13 residues in the CDR3. V lost 5 bases to trimming and J lost 2 bases, with 9 bases between them. The CDR3 reads CASSPFPNTEAFF. CDR3 DNA: TGTGCCAGCAGTCCCTTCCCCAACACTGAAGCTTTCTTT.

Concerning this clonotype itself: Given a far larger clone just one base away, this is likely a sequencing read error. The rearrangement uses TRBV5-1 and TRBJ2-3; D unclear. CDR1 is SGHRS and CDR2 is YFSETQ in the germline V gene. Trimming pared 3 bases from V and 3 bases from J, leaving 8 bases between. This CDR3 spans 13 amino acids. The CDR3: CASSSHGTDTQYF. The CDR3 bases are TGCGCCAGCAGCTCACACGGAACAGATACGCAGTATTTT.

The rearrangement uses TRBV4-2 and TRBJ2-1; 9 bases line up with TRBD2. Germline-derived CDR1 and CDR2 are LGHNA and YNFKEQ. This CDR3 has 17 residues. With 3 bases clipped from V and 0 bases from J, the junction kept 6 bases outside the gene matches. CDR3 sequence reads: CASSQGFSGGSYNEQFF. In DNA, the CDR3 is TGTGCCAGCAGCCAGGGATTTAGCGGGGGCTCCTACAATGAGCAGTTCTTC.

The rearrangement links TRBV12-3 or TRBV12-4 to TRBJ2-4, with D hard to call. The CDR3 contains 14 residues. The V end lost 5 bases, the J end lost 0 bases, and 8 bases lay between the germline ends. The CDR3 region has the DNA TGTGCCAGCAGTGCGACCGTAGCCAAAAACATTCAGTACTTC. Translation gives CASSATVAKNIQYF.

The J gene is TRBJ2-6, the V gene TRBV7-3; the D is unclear. The V gene's germline CDR1 is SGHTA and CDR2 FQGTGA. Deletions cut 0 bases from V and 0 bases from J, with 12 bases between. The CDR3 is 18 amino acids. The CDR3 protein is CASSLTPLTFSGANVLTF. The DNA for the CDR3 is TGTGCCAGCAGCTTAACTCCCCTTACCTTCTCTGGGGCCAACGTCCTGACTTTC.

This clonotype was detected ten times or more. This chain uses TRBV6-6 with TRBJ1-6; D is ambiguous. This CDR3 comprises 15 residues. The germline gives CDR1 MNHNY, CDR2 SVGAGI (reference sequence). The V and J ends lost 0 bases and 10 bases respectively, with 13 bases between them. The CDR3, as DNA: TGTGCCAGCAGTTACTCGATGGAGGGCAGCTCACCCCTCCACTTT. It encodes CASSYSMEGSSPLHF.

V and J are TRBV7-9 and TRBJ2-7, with a tentative D call TRBD2 (6 bases). Per germline, CDR1 SEHNR and CDR2 FQNEAQ (reference sequence). The CDR3 has 13 residues. Trimming removed 5 bases at V and 6 bases at J, with 14 bases between. The CDR3 loop reads CASSLGGAGEQYF. For the CDR3, the DNA is TGTGCCAGCAGCCTGGGGGGAGCAGGCGAGCAGTACTTC.

This clonotype was found a few times. CDR3 bases: TGTGCCAGCAGTCTCCAAGATTCACCCCTCCACTTT. Translated, it gives CASSLQDSPLHF. This chain uses TRBV25-1 with TRBJ1-6, with no clear D. The germline CDR1 and CDR2 sequences are MGHDK and SYGVNS. CDR3 length equals 12 residues. V lost 5 bases to trimming and J lost 8 bases, with 7 bases between them.

V is TRBV4-3 and J is TRBJ2-3, with D possibly TRBD1 on 5 matching bases. V was cut by 1 base and J by 2 bases, with 13 bases left in between. The germline gives CDR1 LGHNA, CDR2 YSLEER. The CDR3 covers 16 residues. Here the CDR3 DNA reads TGCGCCAGCAGCCAAGCCGACAGAGAATACACAGATACGCAGTATTTT. As protein: CASSQADREYTDTQYF.

At least ten counts were recorded for this clonotype. DNA of the CDR3: TGTGCCAGCAGCTTCGAGCAAGAGACCCAGTACTTC. Amino acid sequence: CASSFEQETQYF. This chain links TRBV7-6 with TRBJ2-5; the D is unclear. V lost 3 bases and J lost 2, with 4 bases in between. Germline assignment: CDR1 SGHVS and CDR2 FNYEAQ. This CDR3 region has 12 residues.

This chain links TRBV4-3 with TRBJ2-4, with 12 bases lining up with TRBD2. The CDR3 is 19 residues long. Trimming removed 4 bases from V and 5 bases from J; junction bases left unmatched: 15. Germline-derived CDR1 and CDR2 are LGHNA and YSLEER. This chain's CDR3 is CASSRFYRGTSGGQNIQYF. CDR3 nucleotides: TGCGCCAGCAGCCGGTTTTACCGAGGAACTAGCGGGGGGCAAAACATTCAGTACTTC.

The chain uses TRBV5-1 and TRBJ1-1, with a tentative D call TRBD1 (6 bases). Trimming pared 0 bases from V and 6 bases from J, leaving 9 bases between. The CDR3 has 13 residues. Germline-derived CDR1 and CDR2 are SGHRS and YFSETQ. The CDR3 bases are TGCGCCAGCAGCTTGGTCAGGGGACCTGAAGCTTTCTTT. This encodes CASSLVRGPEAFF. Together with reference TRBV5-1 and TRBJ1-1, the CDR3 gives the full variable domain: KAGVTQTPRYLIKTRGQQVTLSCSPISGHRSVSWYQQTPGQGLQFLFEYFSETQRNKGNFPGRFSGRQFSNSRSEMNVSTLELGDSALYLCASSLVRGPEAFFGQGTRLTVV.

Ten or more counts support this clonotype. This chain connects TRBV29-1 to TRBJ1-1, with D perhaps TRBD1 (5 bases). V lost 6 bases and J lost 10, with 21 bases in between. Germline V gives CDR1 SQVTM, CDR2 ANQGSEA. CDR3 length equals 13 residues. The CDR3 coding sequence is TGCAGCGTGCCACGCATATTACAGGATGGAGCTTTCTTT. Translating gives CSVPRILQDGAFF.

This clonotype was observed a handful of times. The chain couples TRBV7-2 to TRBJ1-1; D unresolved. Germline V gene sequence: CDR1 SGHTA, CDR2 FQGNSA. With 1 base removed from V and 5 bases from J, the gap between germline ends came to 20 bases. The CDR3 has 17 amino acids. CDR3 in DNA: TGTGCCAGCAGCTTAGGGTCTCGGTCAGGAGGCTTGACTGAAGCTTTCTTT. The encoded protein is CASSLGSRSGGLTEAFF.

This clonotype was detected only a few times. The rearrangement uses TRBV20-1 and TRBJ1-6; D might be TRBD1 (6 bases). V lost 3 bases and J 1 base, leaving 16 bases between the germline ends. The germline gives CDR1 DFQATT, CDR2 SNEGSKA (reference sequence). The CDR3 is made up of 17 amino acids. The CDR3 loop reads CSARAGGRNSYNSPLHF. The CDR3 nucleotides read TGCAGTGCTAGGGCGGGGGGCCGAAATTCCTATAATTCACCCCTCCACTTT.

This clonotype has more than one count but fewer than ten. V is TRBV27 and J is TRBJ1-1; 8 positions agree with TRBD1. V lost 7 bases to trimming and J lost 4 bases; unmatched junction nucleotides: 5. This CDR3 comprises 13 residues. CDR1 MNHEY and CDR2 SMNVEV come from the germline V gene (reference sequence). The CDR3 reads CASNKQGATEAFF. CDR3 bases: TGTGCCAGCAATAAGCAGGGGGCCACTGAAGCTTTCTTT.

Ten or more counts support this clonotype. This chain uses TRBV18 with TRBJ1-1; D not certain. The germline V gene encodes CDR1 KGHSH and CDR2 LQKENI. The CDR3 runs to 14 residues. Deletions cut 6 bases from V and 3 bases from J, with 14 bases between. The CDR3 loop is CASSETWRDTEAFF. The CDR3 region has the DNA TGTGCCAGCTCGGAGACTTGGAGGGACACTGAAGCTTTCTTT.

The chain's CDR3 is CASSLAGHLGNQPQHF. The CDR3 DNA follows: TGTGCCAGCAGCTTAGCGGGCCATTTGGGCAATCAGCCCCAGCATTTT. The J gene is TRBJ1-5, the V gene TRBV7-8; D gene unclear. Germline CDR1 and CDR2: SGHVS and FQNEAQ. CDR3 length: 16 amino acids. V dropped 0 bases and J dropped 2 bases, with 11 bases sitting between them.

This clonotype was seen a handful of times. The gene calls are TRBV29-1 and TRBJ2-5, with a weak D call TRBD1 (5 bases). There are 13 residues in the CDR3. Germline values: CDR1 SQVTM, CDR2 ANQGSEA. V shed 3 bases and J shed 1 base, with 9 bases lying between them. CDR3 DNA sequence: TGCAGCGTTGAGGTCAGGGCCCAAGAGACCCAGTACTTC. Protein product: CSVEVRAQETQYF.

This clonotype showed up just a few times. The junction does not match germline at one end; this may be a read error. This chain uses TRBV20-1 with TRBJ2-7, with 7 bases that match TRBD1. From germline, CDR1 is DFQATT and CDR2 SNEGSKA (reference sequence). The CDR3 runs 14 residues. The CDR3 DNA follows: TGCAGTGCTAGAATGGGACAGTCACCCTATGAGCAGTACTTC. This encodes CSARMGQSPYEQYF.